The next 16 T cell receptor beta chains were all read from a single sample in a study of T-cell memory formation after mild COVID-19. TCRdb itself ran the 5' RACE reads through MiXCR, one entry per CDR3 protein. Of some 350,000 distinct CDR3 sequences listed, 10% to 15% are singletons. The sample taken for sequencing was PBMCs or a T cell subset sorted from them (not recorded which). The receptors originated from a young man who had mild COVID-19 (a few samples of this study predate the infection). Cell type and time point are not known.

The gene calls are TRBV5-6 and TRBJ2-2, with a possible D match to TRBD1 (6 bases). Trimming removed 4 bases from V and 4 bases from J, with 8 bases in between. The CDR3 loop spans 13 amino acids. Germline V gene sequence: CDR1 SGHDT, CDR2 YYEEEE. This CDR3 is CASSPDSTGELFF. CDR3 sequence (DNA): TGTGCCAGCAGCCCGGACAGCACCGGGGAGCTGTTTTTT.

The chain recombines TRBV5-5 with TRBJ2-7, with D possibly being TRBD1 or TRBD2 (5 bases each). This CDR3 comprises 14 residues. Between the trimmed V and J ends, which lost 3 bases and 2 bases, there was a span of 12 bases. Germline V gene sequence: CDR1 SGHKS, CDR2 YYEKEE (reference sequence). The CDR3 is CASSSPGRTYEQYV. The CDR3 nucleotides read TGTGCCAGCAGCTCCCCGGGACGGACCTACGAGCAGTACGTC.

This clonotype has just a few counts. The J gene is TRBJ1-1, the V gene TRBV7-2; D gene uncertain. V was cut by 11 bases and J by 2 bases, with 15 bases left in between. This CDR3 has 13 amino acids. Germline lookup yields CDR1 SGHTA and CDR2 FQGNSA. The DNA for the CDR3 is TGTGCCGGTACCAAGGTTTATAACACTGAAGCTTTCTTT. Protein: CAGTKVYNTEAFF.

This clonotype has only a few counts. This rearrangement joins TRBV24-1 to TRBJ2-2; D is possibly TRBD1 (6 bases). The CDR3 extends over 14 amino acids. V was clipped by 5 bases and J by 6 bases, with 12 bases between them. Germline V gene data show CDR1 as KGHDR and CDR2 as SFDVKD. The CDR3 loop reads CATSAGQWAGELFF. The CDR3 nucleotides are TGTGCCACCAGTGCCGGACAGTGGGCCGGGGAGCTGTTTTTT.

The genes are TRBV12-3 or TRBV12-4 and TRBJ1-1, with 11 bases matching TRBD1. After removal of 2 bases from V and 4 bases from J, the junction contained 6 bases not matched to a gene. CDR3 length equals 16 residues. The CDR3 DNA is TGTGCCAGCAGTTTATTTAGGGGGACAGGGGGCACTGAAGCTTTCTTT. Its protein product is CASSLFRGTGGTEAFF.

This clonotype was counted many times. The chain combines TRBV6-5 with TRBJ1-4; tentatively, D is TRBD1 (5 bases). Between the trimmed V and J ends, which lost 4 bases and 11 bases, there was a span of 23 bases. Germline values: CDR1 MNHEY, CDR2 SVGAGI. The CDR3 totals 16 residues. This CDR3 is CASSLAAGSPPGKLFF. Written as DNA, the CDR3 is TGTGCCAGCAGTTTGGCGGCAGGGTCTCCCCCCGGGAAACTGTTTTTT.

This clonotype was seen only a few times. J is TRBJ2-5 and V is TRBV12-3 or TRBV12-4; tentatively, D is TRBD1 (5 bases). Trimming took off 5 bases at V and 5 bases at J, with 15 bases between the two ends. The CDR3 spans 14 residues. CDR3 residues: CASSLGALGETQYF. As DNA, the CDR3 is TGTGCCAGCAGTCTAGGGGCTTTGGGGGAGACCCAGTACTTC.

The gene calls are TRBV9 and TRBJ1-2, with D hard to call. V lost 0 bases and J 0 bases, leaving 6 bases between the germline ends. This CDR3 spans 14 amino acids. CDR1 and CDR2 (germline): SGDLS, YYNGEE. The CDR3 is CASSVEASNYGYTF. The CDR3 coding sequence is TGTGCCAGCAGCGTAGAAGCGTCTAACTATGGCTACACCTTC.

This clonotype was counted at least ten times. The chain employs TRBV5-1 and TRBJ1-6, with a possible D match to TRBD1 (6 bases). V shed 5 bases and J shed 5 bases, with 8 bases lying between them. Germline assignment: CDR1 SGHRS and CDR2 YFSETQ. The CDR3 is 13 residues long. DNA of the CDR3: TGCGCCAGCAGGGGGGACAATAATTCACCCCTCCACTTT. Translation gives CASRGDNNSPLHF.

The rearrangement joins TRBV7-9 to TRBJ2-3, with D possibly being TRBD2 (6 bases). The V gene lost 5 bases and the J gene lost 1 base, with 13 bases spanning the gap. Germline V gene data show CDR1 as SEHNR and CDR2 as FQNEAQ (reference sequence). The CDR3 is 15 residues long. The CDR3 nucleotides are TGTGCCAGCAGCCCGGGGGTAGCGGGCACAGATACGCAGTATTTT. It translates to CASSPGVAGTDTQYF.

The sample holds a few counts of this clonotype. V gene TRBV7-6 combines with J gene TRBJ2-4; 7 bases match TRBD2. V was pared by 1 base and J by 7 bases, with 7 bases of the junction left unmatched. Germline V lookup: CDR1 SGHVS, CDR2 FNYEAQ. The length of the CDR3 is 15 residues. CDR3: CASSLGSGVQNIQYF. CDR3 bases: TGTGCCAGCAGCTTAGGGAGCGGGGTGCAGAACATTCAGTACTTC.

This clonotype has only a few counts. The V and J genes are TRBV7-9 and TRBJ1-4; possibly TRBD1 for D (5 bases). With 1 base removed from V and 5 bases from J, the gap between germline ends came to 11 bases. This CDR3 spans 15 amino acids. Germline assignment: CDR1 SEHNR and CDR2 FQNEAQ (reference sequence). The CDR3 DNA is TGTGCCAGCAGCTTAGAGGGGCTTCCGAATGAAAAACTGTTTTTT. Translated, it gives CASSLEGLPNEKLFF.

This chain links TRBV11-2 with TRBJ2-7; 9 bases fit TRBD1. CDR1 SGHAT and CDR2 FQNNGV come from the germline V gene. The V gene end was trimmed by 5 bases and the J gene end by 4 bases; junction bases not matched to a gene: 9. This CDR3 contains 15 residues. CDR3 in amino acids: CASSTFRDRVYEQYF. CDR3 nucleotides: TGTGCCAGCAGCACCTTCCGGGACAGGGTGTACGAGCAGTACTTC.

There are a few counts of this clonotype. The chain recombines TRBV10-2 with TRBJ1-6, with a weak D call TRBD1 (5 bases). CDR1 is WSHSY and CDR2 is SAAADI in the germline V gene. The CDR3 loop spans 13 amino acids. Trimming stripped 7 bases from V and 5 bases from J, with 9 bases between. For the CDR3, the DNA is TGCGCCAGCAAGGGACCGGATAATTCACCCCTCCACTTT. Translated, it gives CASKGPDNSPLHF.

This clonotype was seen at least ten times. V and J are TRBV29-1 and TRBJ2-3; no clear D gene. Germline assignment: CDR1 SQVTM and CDR2 ANQGSEA. Trimming left V 6 bases short and J 2 bases short, with 15 bases between. The CDR3 has 14 amino acids. The CDR3 is CSVAPWTDTDTQYF. The CDR3 DNA follows: TGCAGCGTAGCGCCCTGGACGGACACAGATACGCAGTATTTT.

This clonotype occurred a few times. The gene calls are TRBV3-1 and TRBJ2-7, with D perhaps TRBD1 or TRBD2 (5 bases each). CDR3 size: 14 residues. Trimming cost V 3 bases and J 5 bases, with 14 bases left between them. CDR1 is LGHDT and CDR2 is YNNKEL in the germline V gene (reference sequence). The CDR3, as DNA: TGTGCCAGCAGCCATGGGGCAGGGACCCACGAGCAGTACTTC. Protein: CASSHGAGTHEQYF.